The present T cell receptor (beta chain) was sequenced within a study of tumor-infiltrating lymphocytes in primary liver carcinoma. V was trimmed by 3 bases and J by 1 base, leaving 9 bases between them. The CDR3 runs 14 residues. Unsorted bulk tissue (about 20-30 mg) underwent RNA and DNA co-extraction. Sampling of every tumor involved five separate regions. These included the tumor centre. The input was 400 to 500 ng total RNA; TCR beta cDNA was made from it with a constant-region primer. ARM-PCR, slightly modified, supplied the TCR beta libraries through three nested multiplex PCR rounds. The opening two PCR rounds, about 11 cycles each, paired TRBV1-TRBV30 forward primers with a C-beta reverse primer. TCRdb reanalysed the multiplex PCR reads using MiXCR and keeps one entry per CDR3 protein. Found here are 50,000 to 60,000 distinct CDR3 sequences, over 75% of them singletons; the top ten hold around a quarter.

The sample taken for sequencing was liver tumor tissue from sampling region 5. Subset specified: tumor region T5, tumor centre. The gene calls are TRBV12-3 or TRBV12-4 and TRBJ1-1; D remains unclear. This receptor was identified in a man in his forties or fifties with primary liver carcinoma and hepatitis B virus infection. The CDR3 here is CASSLTAQNTEAFF. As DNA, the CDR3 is TGTGCCAGCAGTTTGACGGCTCAGAACACTGAAGCTTTCTTT.